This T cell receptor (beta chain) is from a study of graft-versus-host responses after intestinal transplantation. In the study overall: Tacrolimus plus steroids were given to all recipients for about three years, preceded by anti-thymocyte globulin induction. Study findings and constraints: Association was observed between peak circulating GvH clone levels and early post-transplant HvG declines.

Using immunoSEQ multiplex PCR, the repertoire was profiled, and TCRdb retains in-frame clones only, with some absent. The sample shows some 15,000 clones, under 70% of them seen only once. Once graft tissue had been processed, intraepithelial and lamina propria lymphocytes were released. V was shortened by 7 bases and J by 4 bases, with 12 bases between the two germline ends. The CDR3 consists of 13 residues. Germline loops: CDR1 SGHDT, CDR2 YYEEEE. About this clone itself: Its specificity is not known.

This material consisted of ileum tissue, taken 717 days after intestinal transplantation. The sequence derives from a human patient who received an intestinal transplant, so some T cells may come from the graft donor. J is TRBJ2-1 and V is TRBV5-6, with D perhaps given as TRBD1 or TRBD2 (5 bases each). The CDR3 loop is CASARDPYNEQFF. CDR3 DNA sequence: TGTGCCAGCGCCCGGGACCCTTACAATGAGCAGTTCTTC.